The 21 T cell receptor beta chains below all came from one sample that was sequenced in a study of cytomegalovirus exposure and HLA in healthy donors. The assay was immunoSEQ multiplex PCR, and TCRdb's table has in-frame clones only and misses some. Among about 220,000 clones listed, 80% to 95% were seen once. Specimen: PBMCs. These receptors were collected from a woman under 30 in good health and CMV-seronegative.

V usage is TRBV25-1 and J usage is TRBJ2-7; 11 bases are a match to TRBD2. Germline V gene data show CDR1 as MGHDK and CDR2 as SYGVNS. The CDR3 extends over 15 amino acids. V shed 5 bases and J 8 bases; nucleotides not matched to a gene: 11. The CDR3 coding sequence is TGTGCCAGCAGTCCCCTAGCGGGAGGTCAAGCCAAGCAGTACTTC. It codes for CASSPLAGGQAKQYF.

This chain uses TRBV9 with TRBJ2-5, with D maybe TRBD1 (6 bases). Trimming took 0 bases from V and 1 from J, leaving 16 bases between them. The germline gives CDR1 SGDLS, CDR2 YYNGEE. This CDR3 has 17 amino acids. The CDR3 loop reads CASSVGGGGQIQETQYF. In nucleotides, the CDR3 is TGTGCCAGCAGCGTAGGAGGAGGAGGACAGATCCAAGAGACCCAGTACTTC.

This clone was seen just once. The CDR3 region has the DNA TGCGCCAGCAGCTTGGACCCACGCGGATATAATTCACCCCTCCACTTT. This encodes CASSLDPRGYNSPLHF. The chain employs TRBV5-1 and TRBJ1-6; no firm D call. This CDR3 is 16 amino acids long. Germline V lookup: CDR1 SGHRS, CDR2 YFSETQ. V shed 0 bases and J shed 4 bases, with 11 bases lying between them.

The chain combines TRBV11-2 with TRBJ2-7, with D perhaps TRBD1 (5 bases). V dropped 5 bases and J dropped 2 bases, with 19 bases sitting between them. This CDR3 spans 16 amino acids. Germline CDR1 reads SGHAT; CDR2 reads FQNNGV. The CDR3 sequence is CASSQRRGAEAYEQYF. The CDR3 DNA reads as TGTGCCAGCAGCCAACGGCGTGGGGCCGAAGCCTACGAGCAGTACTTC. Full variable domain (remainder filled in from reference TRBV11-2 and TRBJ2-7): EAGVAQSPRYKIIEKRQSVAFWCNPISGHATLYWYQQILGQGPKLLIQFQNNGVVDDSQLPKDRFSAERLKGVDSTLKIQPAKLEDSAVYLCASSQRRGAEAYEQYFGPGTRLTVT.

The V gene is TRBV5-1, the J gene TRBJ2-7, with TRBD2 matching over 8 bases. CDR3 size: 16 residues. The V segment lost 0 bases and the J segment 2 bases; nucleotides outside the gene matches: 7. Germline V gene lookup returns CDR1 SGHRS and CDR2 YFSETQ. This CDR3 is CASSLGASGLPYEQYF. The CDR3 region has the DNA TGCGCCAGCAGCTTGGGGGCTAGCGGGTTACCCTACGAGCAGTACTTC.

The rearrangement uses TRBV7-3 and TRBJ1-4; D possibly corresponds to TRBD1 (5 bases). Between the trimmed V and J ends, which lost 2 bases and 7 bases, there was a span of 11 bases. The CDR3 runs 14 residues. Looked up from germline, CDR1 is SGHTA and CDR2 is FQGTGA. DNA of the CDR3: TGTGCCAGCAGCTTATGGCAGGGTGGTGAAAAACTGTTTTTT. Encoded protein: CASSLWQGGEKLFF. Supplemented by reference TRBV7-3 and TRBJ1-4, the full variable domain reads GAGVSQTPSNKVTEKGKYVELRCDPISGHTALYWYRQSLGQGPEFLIYFQGTGAADDSGLPNDRFFAVRPEGSVSTLKIQRTERGDSAVYLCASSLWQGGEKLFFGSGTQLSVL.

The rearrangement uses TRBV28 and TRBJ1-5; the match to TRBD1 covers 9 bases. V was pared by 8 bases and J by 6 bases, with 11 bases of the junction left unmatched. Germline loops: CDR1 MDHEN, CDR2 SYDVKM. CDR3 length: 15 amino acids. Here the CDR3 reads CASGGDRELGQPQHF. As DNA, the CDR3 is TGTGCCAGCGGGGGGGACAGGGAACTCGGTCAGCCCCAGCATTTT.

The V call is TRBV28, the J call TRBJ1-1; TRBD1 is a possible D gene (6 bases). Trimming removed 6 bases at V and 0 bases at J, with 17 bases between. The CDR3 totals 16 residues. Germline CDR1 and CDR2: MDHEN and SYDVKM. CDR3 nucleotide sequence: TGTGCCAGCAGCTTTACGACAGGCCCTATGAACACTGAAGCTTTCTTT. It encodes CASSFTTGPMNTEAFF.

V and J are TRBV2 and TRBJ2-5; TRBD1 might be the D (5 bases). V was shortened by 8 bases and J by 1 base, with 14 bases between the two germline ends. This CDR3 is built from 14 residues. Per the germline V gene, CDR1 is SNHLY and CDR2 is FYNNEI. The CDR3: CASGRLTAQETQYF. CDR3 in DNA: TGTGCCAGCGGTCGACTGACAGCCCAAGAGACCCAGTACTTC. The full variable domain, with the rest looked up from reference TRBV2 and TRBJ2-5, is EPEVTQTPSHQVTQMGQEVILRCVPISNHLYFYWYRQILGQKVEFLVSFYNNEISEKSEIFDDQFSVERPDGSNFTLKIRSTKLEDSAMYFCASGRLTAQETQYFGPGTRLLVL.

This clone has a handful of counts. The chain combines TRBV18 with TRBJ1-1, with D uncertain. Germline V gene sequence: CDR1 KGHSH, CDR2 LQKENI. V shed 0 bases and J shed 5 bases, with 10 bases lying between them. This CDR3 has 14 residues. DNA for the CDR3: TGTGCCAGCTCACCACCCGAGACTCGTACTGAAGCTTTCTTT. It translates to CASSPPETRTEAFF.

Here the CDR3 reads CASSFTSGNTYEQYF. CDR3 coding DNA: TGTGCCAGCAGCTTTACAAGCGGGAATACCTACGAGCAGTACTTC. The chain recombines TRBV7-6 with TRBJ2-7, with TRBD2 identical over 7 bases. This CDR3 is built from 15 residues. V shed 3 bases and J 2 bases; nucleotides not matched to a gene: 7. Looked up from germline, CDR1 is SGHVS and CDR2 is FNYEAQ. The variable domain in full, with the rest retrieved from reference TRBV7-6 and TRBJ2-7, is GAGVSQSPRYKVTKRGQDVALRCDPISGHVSLYWYRQALGQGPEFLTYFNYEAQQDKSGLPNDRFSAERPEGSISTLTIQRTEQRDSAMYRCASSFTSGNTYEQYFGPGTRLTVT.

On this clone itself: Other nucleotide sequences from this sample produce the same CDR3. The chain employs TRBV5-1 and TRBJ2-2, with D possibly TRBD2 on 5 matching bases. V lost 1 base and J 2 bases, leaving 9 bases between the germline ends. Germline loops: CDR1 SGHRS, CDR2 YFSETQ. The CDR3 consists of 15 residues. The CDR3: CASSLSGGNTGELFF. CDR3 in DNA: TGCGCCAGCAGCTTGTCCGGAGGTAACACCGGGGAGCTGTTTTTT.

V gene TRBV6-1 combines with J gene TRBJ2-7, with 11 bases lining up with TRBD1. This CDR3 has 14 amino acids. V lost 11 bases to trimming and J lost 6 bases; unmatched junction nucleotides: 12. CDR1 and CDR2 from the germline V gene are MNHNS and SASEGT. CDR3 sequence (DNA): TGTGCCGCAGCAATGGGGACAGGGGGTGGCGAGCAGTACTTC. Its protein product is CAAAMGTGGGEQYF.

The chain recombines TRBV5-4 with TRBJ2-1; perhaps TRBD1 as D (8 bases). The CDR3 contains 19 residues. CDR1 SGHNT and CDR2 YYREEE come from the germline V gene (reference sequence). V was pared by 0 bases and J by 8 bases, with 27 bases between. DNA for the CDR3: TGTGCCAGCAGCTTGGCCCGGCCGGGAGGACAGGGACCCCCTCATGAGCAGTTCTTC. Encoded protein: CASSLARPGGQGPPHEQFF.

The chain links TRBV19 to TRBJ1-1; 7 bases are shared with TRBD1. Germline V CDR1 and CDR2: LNHDA, SQIVND (reference sequence). CDR3 length: 13 residues. Germline trimming cut 7 bases from V and 4 bases from J; bases unmatched to any gene: 6. This chain's CDR3 is CASNRGRGTEAFF. The DNA of the CDR3 is TGTGCCAGTAACAGGGGTCGAGGCACTGAAGCTTTCTTT. Full variable domain (missing parts from reference TRBV19 and TRBJ1-1): DGGITQSPKYLFRKEGQNVTLSCEQNLNHDAMYWYRQDPGQGLRLIYYSQIVNDFQKGDIAEGYSVSREKKESFPLTVTSAQKNPTAFYLCASNRGRGTEAFFGQGTRLTVV.

The chain uses TRBV30 and TRBJ1-4, with D perhaps TRBD1 (6 bases). Germline assignment: CDR1 GTSNPN and CDR2 SVGIG (reference sequence). Trimming left V 0 bases short and J 7 bases short, with 9 bases between. There are 13 residues in the CDR3. CDR3 sequence (DNA): TGTGCCTGGAGTGTACTGACAGGTGAAAAACTGTTTTTT. It encodes CAWSVLTGEKLFF.

The chain recombines TRBV19 with TRBJ2-5; D possibly corresponds to TRBD2 (6 bases). The CDR3 has 15 amino acids. V lost 4 bases to trimming and J lost 5 bases, with 17 bases between them. Germline CDR1 LNHDA, CDR2 SQIVND (reference sequence). The CDR3 nucleotides are TGTGCCAGTAGTAATGTGGGGGGAGCCGTGGAGACCCAGTACTTC. Translating it yields CASSNVGGAVETQYF.

V and J are TRBV28 and TRBJ1-1; D gene unclear. Trimming removed 5 bases at V and 0 bases at J, with 19 bases between. There are 17 residues in the CDR3. The germline V gene has CDR1 MDHEN and CDR2 SYDVKM. The CDR3 loop reads CASSKPIGLSMNTEAFF. In nucleotides, the CDR3 is TGTGCCAGCAGTAAGCCAATCGGACTGTCTATGAACACTGAAGCTTTCTTT.

This sequence joins TRBV29-1 and TRBJ2-5; 9 nucleotides align to TRBD2. Trimming cost V 4 bases and J 5 bases; bases outside gene matches: 5. Germline assignment: CDR1 SQVTM and CDR2 ANQGSEA. This CDR3 is 13 amino acids long. The CDR3 DNA follows: TGCAGCGTTGGTGGCCTAGCGGGGGAGACCCAGTACTTC. This translates into CSVGGLAGETQYF. The variable domain in full, completed from reference TRBV29-1 and TRBJ2-5, reads SAVISQKPSRDICQRGTSLTIQCQVDSQVTMMFWYRQQPGQSLTLIATANQGSEATYESGFVIDKFPISRPNLTFSTLTVSNMSPEDSSIYLCSVGGLAGETQYFGPGTRLLVL.

V gene TRBV6-5 combines with J gene TRBJ2-3; D remains unclear. The CDR3 sequence is 14 residues long. CDR1 and CDR2 (germline): MNHEY, SVGAGI. V was cut by 2 bases and J by 6 bases, with 12 bases left in between. The CDR3 region is CASSYTDLPDTQYF. The CDR3 DNA follows: TGTGCCAGCAGTTACACAGACCTCCCGGATACGCAGTATTTT.

V and J are TRBV7-3 and TRBJ2-1; the D is unclear. The CDR3 sequence is 15 residues long. V dropped 1 base and J dropped 0 bases, with 7 bases sitting between them. Germline CDR1 SGHTA, CDR2 FQGTGA. The CDR3 here is CASSLSASSYNEQFF. The DNA for the CDR3 is TGTGCCAGCAGCTTAAGCGCTAGCTCCTACAATGAGCAGTTCTTC.